This T cell receptor beta chain derives from a study of blood T cell repertoires in COVID-19. Study information: COVID-19 samples collected from the United States, Italy and Spain covered acute and convalescent phases.

Per germline, CDR1 MNHNS and CDR2 SASEGT. Germline trimming cut 3 bases from V and 4 bases from J; bases unmatched to any gene: 3. The CDR3 is made up of 15 amino acids. As handled by the study authors: Estimates of nucleated cell counts were drawn from the amplification of reference gene primers. Measured with immunoSEQ multiplex PCR; TCRdb has only the in-frame clones, and not every one. V, J and clone size are those of that table, while D and trimming were read from the DNA. The sample carries approximately 300,000 clones, 86% recorded once. The TCR was taken from a woman between 45 and 65 years old with acute or convalescent COVID-19. Sequencing was performed on peripheral blood. J is TRBJ2-7 and V is TRBV6-1, with 13 bases that match TRBD2. The CDR3 sequence: CASSDGLAGVYEQYF. The CDR3 DNA sequence: TGTGCCAGCAGTGATGGACTAGCGGGAGTTTACGAGCAGTACTTC.